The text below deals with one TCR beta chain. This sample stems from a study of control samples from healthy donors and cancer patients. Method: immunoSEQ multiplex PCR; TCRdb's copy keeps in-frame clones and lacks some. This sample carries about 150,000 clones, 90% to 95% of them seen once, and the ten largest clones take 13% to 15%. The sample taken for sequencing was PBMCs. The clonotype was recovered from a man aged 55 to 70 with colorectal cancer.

The CDR3 sequence is CARSLASFYSYEQYF. CDR3 nucleotide sequence: TGTGCCAGAAGCTTAGCTTCCTTCTACTCCTACGAGCAGTACTTC. The chain combines TRBV7-5 with TRBJ2-7; the table gives TRBD2 as D, unverified against the DNA. TRBV7-5 counts as a pseudogene. The CDR3 consists of 15 residues.